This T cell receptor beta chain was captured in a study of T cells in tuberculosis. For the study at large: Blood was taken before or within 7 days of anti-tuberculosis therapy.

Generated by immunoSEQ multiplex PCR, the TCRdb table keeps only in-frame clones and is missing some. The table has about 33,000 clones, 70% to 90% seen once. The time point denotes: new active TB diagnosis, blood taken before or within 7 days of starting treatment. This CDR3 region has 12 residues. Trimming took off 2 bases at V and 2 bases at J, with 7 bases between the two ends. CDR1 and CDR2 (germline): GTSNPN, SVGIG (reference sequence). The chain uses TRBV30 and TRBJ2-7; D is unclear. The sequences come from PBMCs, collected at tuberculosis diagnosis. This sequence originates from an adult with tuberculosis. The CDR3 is CAWSWSTYEQYF. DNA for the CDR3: TGTGCCTGGAGTTGGAGCACCTACGAGCAGTACTTC.